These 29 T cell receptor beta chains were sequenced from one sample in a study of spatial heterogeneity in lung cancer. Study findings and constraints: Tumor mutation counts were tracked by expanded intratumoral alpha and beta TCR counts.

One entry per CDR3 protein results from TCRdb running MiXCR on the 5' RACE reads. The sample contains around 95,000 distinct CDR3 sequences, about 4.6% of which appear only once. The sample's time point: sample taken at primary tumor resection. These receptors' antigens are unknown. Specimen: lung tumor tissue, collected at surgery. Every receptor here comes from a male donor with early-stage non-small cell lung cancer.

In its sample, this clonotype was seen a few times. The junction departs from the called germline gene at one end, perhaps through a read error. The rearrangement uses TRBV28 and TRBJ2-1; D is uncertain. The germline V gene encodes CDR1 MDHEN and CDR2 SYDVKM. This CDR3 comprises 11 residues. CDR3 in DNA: TGTGCCAGCAGTTTCTACAATGTGCAGTTCTTC. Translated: CASSFYNVQFF.

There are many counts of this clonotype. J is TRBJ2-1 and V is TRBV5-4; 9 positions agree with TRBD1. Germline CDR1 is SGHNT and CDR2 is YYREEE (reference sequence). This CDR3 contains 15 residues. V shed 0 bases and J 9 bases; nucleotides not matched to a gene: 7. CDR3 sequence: CASSLAVTGGIEQFF. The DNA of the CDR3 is TGTGCCAGCAGCTTGGCCGTGACAGGGGGGATTGAGCAGTTCTTC.

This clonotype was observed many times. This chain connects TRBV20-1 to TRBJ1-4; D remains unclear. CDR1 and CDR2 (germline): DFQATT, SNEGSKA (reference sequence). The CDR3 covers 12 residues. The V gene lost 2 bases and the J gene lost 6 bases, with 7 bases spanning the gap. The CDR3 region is CSARYGDEKLFF. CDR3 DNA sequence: TGCAGTGCTAGATACGGTGATGAAAAACTGTTTTTT.

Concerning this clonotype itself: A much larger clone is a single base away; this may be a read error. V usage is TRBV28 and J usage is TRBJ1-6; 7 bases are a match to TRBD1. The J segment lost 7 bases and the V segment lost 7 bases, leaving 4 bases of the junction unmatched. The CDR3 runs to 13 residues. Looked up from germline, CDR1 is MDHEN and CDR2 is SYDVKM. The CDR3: CASIGQVNSPLHF. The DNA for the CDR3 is TGTGCCAGCATTGGACAGGTGAATTCACCCCTCCACTTT.

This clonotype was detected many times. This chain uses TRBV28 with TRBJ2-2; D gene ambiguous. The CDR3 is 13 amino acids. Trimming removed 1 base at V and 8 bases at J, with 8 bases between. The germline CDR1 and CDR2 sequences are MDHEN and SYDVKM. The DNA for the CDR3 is TGTGCCAGCAGTTTATCTGGGATAGGGGAGCTGTTTTTT. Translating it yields CASSLSGIGELFF.

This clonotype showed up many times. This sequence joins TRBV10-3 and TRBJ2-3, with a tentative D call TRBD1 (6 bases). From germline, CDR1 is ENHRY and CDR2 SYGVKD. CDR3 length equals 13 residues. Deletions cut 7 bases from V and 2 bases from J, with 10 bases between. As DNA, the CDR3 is TGTGCCATCAAGGCAGGGGCCACAGATACGCAGTATTTT. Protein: CAIKAGATDTQYF.

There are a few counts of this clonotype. Here the CDR3 DNA reads TGTGCCAGCAGCCAAGATCTAAACAGCCGGGGCTACACCTTC. Its protein product is CASSQDLNSRGYTF. J is TRBJ1-2 and V is TRBV3-1; D remains unclear. The CDR3 covers 14 residues. V was pared by 0 bases and J by 8 bases, with 13 bases between. The germline CDR1 and CDR2 sequences are LGHDT and YNNKEL (reference sequence).

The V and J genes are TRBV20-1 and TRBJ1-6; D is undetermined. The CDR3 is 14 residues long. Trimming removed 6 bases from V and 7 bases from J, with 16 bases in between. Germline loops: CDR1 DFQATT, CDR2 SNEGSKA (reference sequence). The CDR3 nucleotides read TGCAGTGCCCTACCCGGAGGACGAAATTCACCCCTCCACTTT. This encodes CSALPGGRNSPLHF.

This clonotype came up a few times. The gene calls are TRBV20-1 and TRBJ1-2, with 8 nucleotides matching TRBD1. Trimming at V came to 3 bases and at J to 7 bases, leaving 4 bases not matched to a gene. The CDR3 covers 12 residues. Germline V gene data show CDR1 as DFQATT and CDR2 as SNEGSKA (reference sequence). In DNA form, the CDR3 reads TGCAGTGCTAGGGGACAGGTTTCTGGCTACACCTTC. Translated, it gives CSARGQVSGYTF.

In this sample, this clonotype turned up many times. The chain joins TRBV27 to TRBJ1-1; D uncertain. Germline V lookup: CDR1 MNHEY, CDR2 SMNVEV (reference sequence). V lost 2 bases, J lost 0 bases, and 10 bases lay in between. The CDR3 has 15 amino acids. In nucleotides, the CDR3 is TGTGCCAGCAGTTTAAGTGCGATTTTGAACACTGAAGCTTTCTTT. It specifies CASSLSAILNTEAFF.

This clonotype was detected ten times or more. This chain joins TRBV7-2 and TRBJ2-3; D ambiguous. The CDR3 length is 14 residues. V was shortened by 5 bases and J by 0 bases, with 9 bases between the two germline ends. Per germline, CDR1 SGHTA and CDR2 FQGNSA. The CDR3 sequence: CASSPGLSTDTQYF. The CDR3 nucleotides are TGTGCCAGCAGCCCGGGCCTTAGCACAGATACGCAGTATTTT.

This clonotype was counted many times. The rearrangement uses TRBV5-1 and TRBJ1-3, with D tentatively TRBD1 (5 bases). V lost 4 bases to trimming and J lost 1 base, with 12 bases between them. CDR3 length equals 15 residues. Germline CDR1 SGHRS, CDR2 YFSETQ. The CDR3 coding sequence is TGCGCCAGCAGCCTGGAAGGGGATTCTGGAAACACCATATATTTT. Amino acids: CASSLEGDSGNTIYF. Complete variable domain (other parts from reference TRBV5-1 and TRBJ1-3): KAGVTQTPRYLIKTRGQQVTLSCSPISGHRSVSWYQQTPGQGLQFLFEYFSETQRNKGNFPGRFSGRQFSNSRSEMNVSTLELGDSALYLCASSLEGDSGNTIYFGEGSWLTVV.

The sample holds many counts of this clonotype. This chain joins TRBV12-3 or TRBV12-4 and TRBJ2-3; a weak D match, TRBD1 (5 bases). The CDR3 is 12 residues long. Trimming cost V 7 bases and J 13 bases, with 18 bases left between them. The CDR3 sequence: CASNYIQGRKYF. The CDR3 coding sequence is TGTGCCAGCAATTATATCCAGGGCAGGAAGTATTTT.

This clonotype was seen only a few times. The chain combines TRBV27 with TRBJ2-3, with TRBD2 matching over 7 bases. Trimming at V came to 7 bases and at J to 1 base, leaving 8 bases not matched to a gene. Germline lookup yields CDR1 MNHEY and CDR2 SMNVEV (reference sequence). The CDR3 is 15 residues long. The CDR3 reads CASTPLTSGTDTQYF. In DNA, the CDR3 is TGTGCCAGCACCCCGTTAACTAGCGGCACAGATACGCAGTATTTT.

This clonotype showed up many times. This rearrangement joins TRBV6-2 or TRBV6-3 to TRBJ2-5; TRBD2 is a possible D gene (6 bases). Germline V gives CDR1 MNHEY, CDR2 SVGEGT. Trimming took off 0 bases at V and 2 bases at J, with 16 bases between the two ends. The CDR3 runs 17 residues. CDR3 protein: CASSYSPLAGRQETQYF. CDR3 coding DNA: TGTGCCAGCAGTTACTCCCCTCTTGCGGGACGACAAGAGACCCAGTACTTC.

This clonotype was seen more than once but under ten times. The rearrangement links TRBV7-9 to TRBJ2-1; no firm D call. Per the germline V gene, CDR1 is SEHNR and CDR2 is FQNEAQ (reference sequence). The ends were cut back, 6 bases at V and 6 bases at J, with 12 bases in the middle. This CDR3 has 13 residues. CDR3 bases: TGTGCCAGCAGACCCCTAGGTCTCAATGAGCAGTTCTTC. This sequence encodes CASRPLGLNEQFF.

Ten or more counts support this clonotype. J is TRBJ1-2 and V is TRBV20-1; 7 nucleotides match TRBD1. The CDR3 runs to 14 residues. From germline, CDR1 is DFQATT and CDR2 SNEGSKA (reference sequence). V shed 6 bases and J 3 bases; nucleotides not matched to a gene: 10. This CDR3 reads CSARRHGTDYGYTF. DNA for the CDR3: TGCAGTGCCCGACGCCACGGGACAGACTATGGCTACACCTTC.

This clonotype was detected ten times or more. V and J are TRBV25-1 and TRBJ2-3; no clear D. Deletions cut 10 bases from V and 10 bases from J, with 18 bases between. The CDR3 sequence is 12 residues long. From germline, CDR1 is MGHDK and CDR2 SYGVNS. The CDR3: CATSPITPAQYF. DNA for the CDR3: TGTGCCACCAGCCCCATTACCCCAGCGCAGTATTTT.

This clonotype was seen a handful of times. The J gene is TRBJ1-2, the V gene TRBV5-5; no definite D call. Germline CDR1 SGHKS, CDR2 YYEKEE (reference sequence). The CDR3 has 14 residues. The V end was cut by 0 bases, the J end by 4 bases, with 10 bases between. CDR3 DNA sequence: TGTGCCAGCAGCTTGGATGCAGTAACCTATGGCTACACCTTC. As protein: CASSLDAVTYGYTF.

CDR3 in DNA: TGTGCCAGCATCCCTGGACAGAACACTGAAGCTTTCTTT. Protein sequence: CASIPGQNTEAFF. The chain uses TRBV28 and TRBJ1-1; a possible D gene is TRBD1 (5 bases). From germline, CDR1 is MDHEN and CDR2 SYDVKM. V lost 7 bases, J lost 1 base, and 10 bases lay in between. This CDR3 has 13 amino acids.

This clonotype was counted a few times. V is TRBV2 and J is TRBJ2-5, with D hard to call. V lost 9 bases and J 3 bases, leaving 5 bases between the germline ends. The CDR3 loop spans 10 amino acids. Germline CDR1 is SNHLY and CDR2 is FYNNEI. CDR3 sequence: CASAKETQYF. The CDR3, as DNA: TGTGCCAGTGCTAAAGAGACCCAGTACTTC.

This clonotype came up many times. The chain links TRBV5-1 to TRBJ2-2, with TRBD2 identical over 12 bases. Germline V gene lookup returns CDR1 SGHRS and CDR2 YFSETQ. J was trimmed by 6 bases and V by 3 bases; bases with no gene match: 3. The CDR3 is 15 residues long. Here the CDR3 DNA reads TGCGCCAGCAGCTCTAGCGGGAGGGCCGCCGGGGAGCTGTTTTTT. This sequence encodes CASSSSGRAAGELFF.

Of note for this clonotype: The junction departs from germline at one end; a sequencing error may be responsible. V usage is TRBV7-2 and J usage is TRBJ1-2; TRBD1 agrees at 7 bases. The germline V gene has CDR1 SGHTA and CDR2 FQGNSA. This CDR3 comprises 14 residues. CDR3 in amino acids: CASSSRTGSYGCTF. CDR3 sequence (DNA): TGTGCCAGCAGCTCAAGGACAGGTTCATATGGCTGCACCTTC. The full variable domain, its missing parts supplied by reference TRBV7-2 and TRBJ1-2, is GAGVSQSPSNKVTEKGKDVELRCDPISGHTALYWYRQSLGQGLEFLIYFQGNSAPDKSGLPSDRFSAERTGGSVSTLTIQRTQQEDSAVYLCASSSRTGSYGCTFGSGTRLTVV.

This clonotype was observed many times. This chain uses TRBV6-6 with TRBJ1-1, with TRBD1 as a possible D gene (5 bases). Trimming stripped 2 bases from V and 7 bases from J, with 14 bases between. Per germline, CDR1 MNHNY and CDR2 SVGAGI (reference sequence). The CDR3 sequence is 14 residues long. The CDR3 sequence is CASSYARGGNEAFF. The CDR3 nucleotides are TGTGCCAGCAGTTACGCGAGGGGAGGTAATGAAGCTTTCTTT.

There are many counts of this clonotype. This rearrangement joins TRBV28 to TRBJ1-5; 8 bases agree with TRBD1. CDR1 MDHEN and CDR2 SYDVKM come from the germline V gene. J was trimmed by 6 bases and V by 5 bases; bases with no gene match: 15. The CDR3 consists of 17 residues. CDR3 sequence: CASSPLLLGQGGQPQHF. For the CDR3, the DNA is TGTGCCAGCAGTCCCCTGTTGTTAGGACAGGGTGGTCAGCCCCAGCATTTT.

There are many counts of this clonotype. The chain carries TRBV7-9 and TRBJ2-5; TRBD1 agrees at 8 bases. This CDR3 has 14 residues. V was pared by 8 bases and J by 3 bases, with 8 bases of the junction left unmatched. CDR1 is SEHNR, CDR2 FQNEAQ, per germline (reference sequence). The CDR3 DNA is TGTGCCAGCGGTTCTTGGGACAGGAAAGAGACCCAGTACTTC. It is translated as CASGSWDRKETQYF.

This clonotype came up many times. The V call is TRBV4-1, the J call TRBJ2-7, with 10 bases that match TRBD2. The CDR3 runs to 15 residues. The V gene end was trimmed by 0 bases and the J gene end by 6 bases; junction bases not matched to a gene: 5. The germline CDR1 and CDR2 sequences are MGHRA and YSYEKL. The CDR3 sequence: CASSQDLAGVPEQYF. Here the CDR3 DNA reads TGCGCCAGCAGCCAAGATCTAGCGGGAGTTCCCGAGCAGTACTTC.

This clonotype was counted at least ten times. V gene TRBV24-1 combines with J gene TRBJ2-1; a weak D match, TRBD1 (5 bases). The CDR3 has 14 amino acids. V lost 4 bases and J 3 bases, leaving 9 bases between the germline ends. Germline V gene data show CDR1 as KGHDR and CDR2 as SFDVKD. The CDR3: CATSDTGYYNEQFF. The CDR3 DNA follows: TGTGCCACCAGTGACACAGGATACTACAATGAGCAGTTCTTC.

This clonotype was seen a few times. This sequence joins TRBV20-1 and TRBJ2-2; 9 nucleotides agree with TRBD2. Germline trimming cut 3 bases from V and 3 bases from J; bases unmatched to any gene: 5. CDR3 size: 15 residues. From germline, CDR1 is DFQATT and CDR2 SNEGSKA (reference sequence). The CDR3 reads CSASQAGGDTGELFF. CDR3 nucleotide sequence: TGCAGTGCTAGCCAAGCGGGGGGTGACACCGGGGAGCTGTTTTTT.